This T cell receptor beta chain was recovered during a study of blood T cell repertoires in COVID-19. The overall study: Whether acute or convalescent, the COVID-19 samples came from the United States, Italy and Spain.

The germline gives CDR1 GTSNPN, CDR2 SVGIG (reference sequence). Trimming stripped 4 bases from V and 7 bases from J, with 10 bases between. This CDR3 region has 12 residues. Methods used by the authors: Estimated nucleated cell counts came from reference gene primer amplification. Profiled with immunoSEQ multiplex PCR; TCRdb holds only in-frame clones, not every one. V, J and clone size are taken as reported in that table, and D and trimming were inferred from the DNA itself. The profile covers 250,000 to 300,000 clones, with 88% appearing a single time and 10% to 12% taken by the ten largest. Enrolment of Seattle patients took place during active infection, and they were followed longitudinally.

The gene calls are TRBV30 and TRBJ1-4; the D gene is possibly TRBD1 (5 bases). The sample comprised peripheral blood. The receptor comes from a woman in her 30s with COVID-19, enrolled during active disease. The DNA of the CDR3 is TGTGCCTGGAAAAGGCAGGGTGAAAAACTGTTTTTT. Its translation: CAWKRQGEKLFF.